The clone carrying this T cell receptor (beta chain) is a singleton in its sample. The antigen is unknown. The junction does not match germline at one end; this may be a read error. This sample stems from a study of blood T cells in healthy people across ages. Whole-study results and caveats: Long-lived donors exceeded aged donors in naive CD4+ cells and diversity.

There are 12 residues in the CDR3. A second 7 to 11 cycle PCR used barcoded and J-beta primers. The template-switch adaptor, which had 12 random nucleotides, put a tag on each cDNA molecule. TCRdb reprocessed the 5' RACE reads via MiXCR and lists one record per CDR3 protein. Of 850,000 to 1,100,000 distinct CDR3 sequences in the sample, approximately 38% are singletons; the top ten hold less than 15%. The rearrangement joins TRBV12-3 or TRBV12-4 to TRBJ2-3, with D maybe TRBD2 (5 bases). The source is a man between 18 and 35 years old in good health. Source material: blood. The CDR3 reads CTSSQTEGTQYF. CDR3 coding DNA: TGTACCAGCAGCCAGACTGAGGGTACGCAGTATTTT.